This T cell receptor beta chain derives from a study of technical replicates of blood from a few donors. This table comes from immunoSEQ multiplex PCR, and its TCRdb copy is limited to in-frame clones, with some not included. The sample lists about 100,000 clones; approximately 96% were seen once. This clone came up once. Trimming took off 1 base at V and 4 bases at J, with 10 bases between the two ends. Per the germline V gene, CDR1 is SEHNR and CDR2 is FQNEAQ (reference sequence). The CDR3 spans 14 residues. The source is a human donor in good health. The sequenced sample consisted of T cells isolated from PBMCs. The gene calls are TRBV7-9 and TRBJ1-1; the D is unclear. CDR3 DNA sequence: TGTGCCAGCAGCTTAGACTATGCGGTCACTGAAGCTTTCTTT. Its protein product is CASSLDYAVTEAFF.